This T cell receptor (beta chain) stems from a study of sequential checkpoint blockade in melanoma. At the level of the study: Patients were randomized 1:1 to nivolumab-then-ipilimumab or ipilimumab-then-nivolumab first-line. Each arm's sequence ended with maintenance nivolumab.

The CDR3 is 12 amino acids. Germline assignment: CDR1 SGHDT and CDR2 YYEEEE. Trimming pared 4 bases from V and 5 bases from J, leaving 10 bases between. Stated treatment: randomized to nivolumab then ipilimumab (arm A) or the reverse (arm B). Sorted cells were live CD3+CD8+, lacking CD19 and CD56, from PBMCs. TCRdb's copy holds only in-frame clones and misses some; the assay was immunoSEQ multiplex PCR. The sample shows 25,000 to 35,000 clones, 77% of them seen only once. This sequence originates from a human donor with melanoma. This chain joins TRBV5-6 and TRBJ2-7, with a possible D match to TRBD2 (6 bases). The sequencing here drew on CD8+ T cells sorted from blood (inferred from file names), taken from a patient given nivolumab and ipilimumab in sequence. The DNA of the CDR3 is TGTGCCAGCAGCGCGGGACGCCACGAGCAGTACTTC. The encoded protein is CASSAGRHEQYF. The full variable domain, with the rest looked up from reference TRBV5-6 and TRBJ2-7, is DAGVTQSPTHLIKTRGQQVTLRCSPKSGHDTVSWYQQALGQGPQFIFQYYEEEERQRGNFPDRFSGHQFPNYSSELNVNALLLGDSALYLCASSAGRHEQYFGPGTRLTVT.